Shown below are 22 T cell receptor beta chains from a single sample sequenced in a study of cytomegalovirus exposure and HLA in healthy donors. PCR used 60 Vbeta primers and 13 Jbeta primers. TCRdb's table, derived via immunoSEQ multiplex PCR, lists solely in-frame clones and lacks some. In the table there are approximately 140,000 clones, 60% to 80% of which are singletons. Sequences were obtained from PBMCs. The receptors derive from a woman aged 45-65 years in good health and CMV-seronegative.

This chain connects TRBV18 to TRBJ2-7; 8 nucleotides line up with TRBD1. Germline CDR1 is KGHSH and CDR2 is LQKENI. This CDR3 contains 14 residues. V dropped 6 bases and J dropped 3; count of bases not matched to a gene: 7. The CDR3 protein is CASSAGTGLYEQYF. CDR3 nucleotides: TGTGCCAGCTCGGCCGGGACAGGACTCTACGAGCAGTACTTC.

This rearrangement joins TRBV7-8 to TRBJ2-7; weak D call: TRBD1 (6 bases). The CDR3 totals 14 residues. Germline V CDR1 and CDR2: SGHVS, FQNEAQ. V was trimmed by 1 base and J by 3 bases, leaving 10 bases between them. The CDR3 loop reads CASSLVGHRYEQYF. The CDR3 coding sequence is TGTGCCAGCAGCTTAGTGGGACATCGCTACGAGCAGTACTTC. Complete variable domain (other parts from reference TRBV7-8 and TRBJ2-7): GAGVSQSPRYKVAKRGQDVALRCDPISGHVSLFWYQQALGQGPEFLTYFQNEAQLDKSGLPSDRFFAERPEGSVSTLKIQRTQQEDSAVYLCASSLVGHRYEQYFGPGTRLTVT.

V gene TRBV4-1 combines with J gene TRBJ2-2; 8 bases fit TRBD2. The J segment lost 3 bases and the V segment lost 0 bases, leaving 6 bases of the junction unmatched. The CDR3 has 17 residues. Germline V lookup: CDR1 MGHRA, CDR2 YSYEKL. The CDR3 DNA reads TGCGCCAGCAGCCAAGATCCGGCGGGGGGCTACACCGGGGAGCTGTTTTTT. It yields the protein CASSQDPAGGYTGELFF.

The rearrangement uses TRBV29-1 and TRBJ2-1; 9 bases match TRBD1. Germline CDR1 reads SQVTM; CDR2 reads ANQGSEA. The V segment lost 3 bases and the J segment 14 bases; nucleotides outside the gene matches: 11. This CDR3 region has 13 residues. For the CDR3, the DNA is TGCAGCGTTGACCCCACAGGGGGCCGAGGGGAGTTCTTC. Translation gives CSVDPTGGRGEFF.

This CDR3 is CASSNYGKDTQYF. CDR3 sequence (DNA): TGTGCCAGCAGTAATTACGGGAAAGATACGCAGTATTTT. The rearrangement uses TRBV6-4 and TRBJ2-3; a possible D gene is TRBD2 (5 bases). The CDR3 runs 13 residues. Per the germline V gene, CDR1 is MRHNA and CDR2 is SNTAGT. Trimming removed 5 bases from V and 5 bases from J, with 11 bases in between.

The chain is built from TRBV4-1 and TRBJ1-2; TRBD1 matches at 7 bases. Germline assignment: CDR1 MGHRA and CDR2 YSYEKL. Losses at the gene ends were 3 bases for V and 4 bases for J; bases not matched to a gene: 11. The CDR3 covers 16 residues. The DNA of the CDR3 is TGCGCCAGCAGCCACGACGAGACAGGGACTGGCTATGGCTACACCTTC. Translation: CASSHDETGTGYGYTF.

This clone was counted a single time. This chain joins TRBV9 and TRBJ1-1; D ambiguous. This CDR3 spans 12 amino acids. The V gene's germline CDR1 is SGDLS and CDR2 YYNGEE. The V and J ends lost 4 bases and 6 bases respectively, with 10 bases between them. CDR3 DNA: TGTGCCAGCAGCTCTATATCCTCTGAAGCTTTCTTT. This sequence encodes CASSSISSEAFF.

V gene TRBV15 combines with J gene TRBJ2-3, with D maybe TRBD1 (5 bases). Germline-derived CDR1 and CDR2 are LNHNV and YYDKDF (reference sequence). V shed 0 bases and J shed 2 bases, with 12 bases lying between them. This CDR3 is 16 amino acids long. The CDR3 region is CATSRDEAGHTDTQYF. Here the CDR3 DNA reads TGTGCCACCAGCAGAGATGAGGCAGGGCACACAGATACGCAGTATTTT.

The chain is built from TRBV9 and TRBJ2-3; TRBD2 matches 7 bases. In germline, CDR1 is SGDLS, CDR2 YYNGEE. V lost 0 bases to trimming and J lost 2 bases; unmatched junction nucleotides: 6. The CDR3 spans 16 residues. CDR3 in amino acids: CASSVDNGGFTDTQYF. In DNA, the CDR3 is TGTGCCAGCAGCGTAGATAACGGGGGGTTCACAGATACGCAGTATTTT.

The V call is TRBV7-3, the J call TRBJ2-3; perhaps TRBD2 as D (7 bases). Germline CDR1 reads SGHTA; CDR2 reads FQGTGA. Trimming removed 5 bases from V and 6 bases from J, with 21 bases in between. CDR3 length equals 16 residues. In DNA form, the CDR3 reads TGTGCCAGCAGCCCCTTTGGCGGGGGCAACGGGGATACGCAGTATTTT. Its protein is CASSPFGGGNGDTQYF.

V is TRBV6-5 and J is TRBJ2-7, with D uncertain. Between the trimmed V and J ends, which lost 0 bases and 0 bases, there was a span of 6 bases. The CDR3 covers 14 residues. Germline loops: CDR1 MNHEY, CDR2 SVGAGI. This chain's CDR3 is CASSYSRNSYEQYF. The CDR3 region has the DNA TGTGCCAGCAGTTACTCCAGAAACTCCTACGAGCAGTACTTC.

This rearrangement joins TRBV2 to TRBJ1-6, with 7 bases identical to TRBD1. CDR3 size: 15 residues. Per the germline V gene, CDR1 is SNHLY and CDR2 is FYNNEI. V lost 1 base to trimming and J lost 9 bases; unmatched junction nucleotides: 6. The CDR3 protein is CASSEDRGLASPLHF. The CDR3 coding sequence is TGTGCCAGCAGTGAAGACAGGGGACTGGCTTCACCCCTCCACTTT.

The V call is TRBV2, the J call TRBJ2-7; 7 bases are shared with TRBD1. This CDR3 is 12 amino acids long. Germline lookup yields CDR1 SNHLY and CDR2 FYNNEI. Trimming took 7 bases from V and 4 from J; bases not matched to a gene: 4. The CDR3 nucleotides are TGTGCCAGCACAGGGGGATTTTACGAGCAGTACTTC. This encodes CASTGGFYEQYF.

This clone was recorded a few times. The chain joins TRBV9 to TRBJ2-1; D is possibly TRBD1 (5 bases). The ends were cut back, 0 bases at V and 0 bases at J, with 16 bases in the middle. This CDR3 spans 18 amino acids. Germline V gives CDR1 SGDLS, CDR2 YYNGEE. CDR3 in amino acids: CASSVAIGDLSSYNEQFF. CDR3 sequence (DNA): TGTGCCAGCAGCGTAGCTATAGGGGATTTGAGCTCCTACAATGAGCAGTTCTTC.

The gene calls are TRBV27 and TRBJ2-1, with D perhaps matching TRBD1 (7 bases). The germline CDR1 and CDR2 sequences are MNHEY and SMNVEV (reference sequence). The V end was cut by 2 bases, the J end by 10 bases, with 21 bases between. The CDR3 covers 16 residues. The CDR3 loop is CASSLGAGRGAGEQFF. CDR3 nucleotides: TGTGCCAGCAGTTTAGGCGCAGGCAGGGGGGCGGGGGAGCAGTTCTTC.

This clone showed up just a few times. V usage is TRBV30 and J usage is TRBJ1-4; tentatively, D is TRBD1 (5 bases). Trimming left V 1 base short and J 2 bases short, with 17 bases between. The CDR3 spans 17 residues. The germline CDR1 and CDR2 sequences are GTSNPN and SVGIG (reference sequence). As DNA, the CDR3 is TGTGCCTGGAGTGGAGGAAGGGGCGTGTGGACTAATGAAAAACTGTTTTTT. Its protein product is CAWSGGRGVWTNEKLFF. Filled out from reference TRBV30 and TRBJ1-4, the complete variable domain reads SQTIHQWPATLVQPVGSPLSLECTVEGTSNPNLYWYRQAAGRGLQLLFYSVGIGQISSEVPQNLSASRPQDRQFILSSKKLLLSDSGFYLCAWSGGRGVWTNEKLFFGSGTQLSVL.

The V and J genes are TRBV5-5 and TRBJ2-7; D may be TRBD2 (6 bases). The germline V and J ends were trimmed by 3 bases and 5 bases, with 18 bases remaining between them. The CDR3 is made up of 15 amino acids. Germline V gene data show CDR1 as SGHKS and CDR2 as YYEKEE (reference sequence). CDR3: CASSYYTLRRDEQYF. In DNA form, the CDR3 reads TGTGCCAGCAGCTACTACACCCTTAGGAGGGACGAGCAGTACTTC.

The rearrangement uses TRBV7-9 and TRBJ2-3; 8 bases are a match to TRBD2. Germline V gene data show CDR1 as SEHNR and CDR2 as FQNEAQ (reference sequence). CDR3 length: 15 amino acids. V lost 1 base, J lost 6 bases, and 6 bases stayed unmatched. The chain's CDR3 is CASSLGTSGLDTQYF. The DNA of the CDR3 is TGTGCCAGCAGCTTAGGCACTAGCGGCCTCGATACGCAGTATTTT. Using reference TRBV7-9 and TRBJ2-3 for the parts outside the CDR3, the full variable domain is DTGVSQNPRHKITKRGQNVTFRCDPISEHNRLYWYRQTLGQGPEFLTYFQNEAQLEKSRLLSDRFSAERPKGSFSTLEIQRTEQGDSAMYLCASSLGTSGLDTQYFGPGTRLTVL.

This clone has just a few counts. The chain recombines TRBV2 with TRBJ2-7; 8 nucleotides line up with TRBD1. The CDR3 is 14 residues long. In germline, CDR1 is SNHLY, CDR2 FYNNEI. Unmatched junction bases numbered 7, after V lost 6 bases and J lost 3 bases. CDR3 sequence (DNA): TGTGCCAGCAGGGCCACAGGGGGTGGCTACGAGCAGTACTTC. The encoded protein is CASRATGGGYEQYF.

This sequence joins TRBV5-4 and TRBJ2-3; TRBD2 might be the D (6 bases). Germline lookup yields CDR1 SGHNT and CDR2 YYREEE (reference sequence). The ends were cut back, 4 bases at V and 4 bases at J, with 25 bases in the middle. The CDR3 is 18 residues long. In DNA, the CDR3 is TGTGCCAGCAGCCAAGATCACTCGGCAGTCTCGGGGGCAGATACGCAGTATTTT. This translates into CASSQDHSAVSGADTQYF.

This clone was detected only a few times. V gene TRBV29-1 combines with J gene TRBJ2-1; 12 bases align to TRBD2. The V and J ends lost 7 bases and 7 bases, in that order; junction bases with no gene match: 2. CDR3 size: 12 residues. Per germline, CDR1 SQVTM and CDR2 ANQGSEA. CDR3 coding DNA: TGCAGCGGGGGACTAGCGGGTAATGAGCAGTTCTTC. This codes for CSGGLAGNEQFF.

The sample holds many counts of this clone. The genes are TRBV6-6 and TRBJ2-7; a weak D match, TRBD1 (5 bases). The CDR3 loop spans 14 amino acids. V was pared by 6 bases and J by 0 bases, with 12 bases between. The germline gives CDR1 MNHNY, CDR2 SVGAGI (reference sequence). In nucleotides, the CDR3 is TGTGCCAGCAGAAGGACATATAGCTCCTACGAGCAGTACTTC. Translating gives CASRRTYSSYEQYF.